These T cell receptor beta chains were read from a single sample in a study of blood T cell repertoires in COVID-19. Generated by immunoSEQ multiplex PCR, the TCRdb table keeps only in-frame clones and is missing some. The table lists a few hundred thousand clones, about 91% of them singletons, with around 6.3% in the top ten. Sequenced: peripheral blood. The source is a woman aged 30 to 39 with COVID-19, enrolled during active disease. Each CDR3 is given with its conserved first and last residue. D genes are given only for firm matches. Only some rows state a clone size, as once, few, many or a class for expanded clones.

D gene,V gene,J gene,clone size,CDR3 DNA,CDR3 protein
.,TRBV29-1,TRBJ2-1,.,TGCAGCGGAGGGCGGGACCACTCCTACAATGAGCAGTTCTTC,CSGGRDHSYNEQFF
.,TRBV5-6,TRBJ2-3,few,TGTGCCAGCAGCCAAGTGGGGAGAACTAGCACAGATACGCAGTATTTT,CASSQVGRTSTDTQYF
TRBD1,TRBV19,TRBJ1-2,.,TGTGCCAGTAGCGAACAGGGGTATGACTATGGCTACACCTTC,CASSEQGYDYGYTF
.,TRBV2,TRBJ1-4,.,TGTGCCAGCACGGGGGGTGGTAATATTGATGAAAAACTGTTTTTT,CASTGGGNIDEKLFF
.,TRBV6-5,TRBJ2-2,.,TGTGCCAGCAGTCAAACAGGGATCACCGGGGAGCTGTTTTTT,CASSQTGITGELFF
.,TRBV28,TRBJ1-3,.,TGTGCCAGCAGTCTCCGACAGATCTCTGGAAACACCATATATTTT,CASSLRQISGNTIYF
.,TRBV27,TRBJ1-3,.,TGTGCCAGCAGCCCCCGCGGATCTGGAAACACCATATATTTT,CASSPRGSGNTIYF
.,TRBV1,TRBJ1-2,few,TGCACCAGCAGCCAAACCAGGGGGATCTCTGGCGGCTACACCTTC,CTSSQTRGISGGYTF
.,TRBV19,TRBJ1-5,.,TGTGCCAGTAAGGGGGGGGACATAGACAATCAGCCCCAGCATTTT,CASKGGDIDNQPQHF
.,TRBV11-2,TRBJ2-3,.,TGTGCCAGCACCTCTCACCTAGGAGGCACAGATACGCAGTATTTT,CASTSHLGGTDTQYF
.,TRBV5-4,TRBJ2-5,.,TGTGCCAGCAGCTTGCAGGGTGGGGAGACCCAGTACTTC,CASSLQGGETQYF
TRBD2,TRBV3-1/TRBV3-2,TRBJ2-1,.,TGTGCCAGCAGCCCTTCCGATAGCGGGGGGCGCGAATTTGTGTTCTTC,CASSPSDSGGREFVFF
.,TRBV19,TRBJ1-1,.,TGTGCCAGTAGTATCAGGGTTGGGAACACTGAAGCTTTCTTT,CASSIRVGNTEAFF
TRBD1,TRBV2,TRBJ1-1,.,TGTGCCAGCAGTCAAAGGGACAGGGAAGTCACTGAAGCTTTCTTT,CASSQRDREVTEAFF
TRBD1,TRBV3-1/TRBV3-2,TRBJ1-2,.,TGTGCCAGCAGCCGGGAATCGGACAGGGAAAGTGGCTACACCTTC,CASSRESDRESGYTF
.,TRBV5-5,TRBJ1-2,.,TGTGCCAGCAGCTTGATGATCGAGTCATTCTACACCTTC,CASSLMIESFYTF
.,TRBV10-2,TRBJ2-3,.,TGCGCCAGCAGTGTATTCCCGTACACAGATACGCAGTATTTT,CASSVFPYTDTQYF
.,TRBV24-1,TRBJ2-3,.,TGTGCCACCAGTGATTTGCGGGGAGATACGCAGTATTTT,CATSDLRGDTQYF
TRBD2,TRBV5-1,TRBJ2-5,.,TGCGCCAGCAGCCGGGGGACTAGCGGTTGGGGGACCCAGTACTTC,CASSRGTSGWGTQYF
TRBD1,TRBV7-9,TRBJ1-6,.,TGTGCCAGCAGCCCCACCCTCGGACAGGGAAATTCACCCCTCCACTTT,CASSPTLGQGNSPLHF
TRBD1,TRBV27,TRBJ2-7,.,TGTGCCAGCAGTCGGGGCAGGGGGCAAAACGAGCAGTACTTC,CASSRGRGQNEQYF
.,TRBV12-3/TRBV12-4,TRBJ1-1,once,TGTGCCAGCAAGTTCAGGGCTGAAGCTTTCTTT,CASKFRAEAFF
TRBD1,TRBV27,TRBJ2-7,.,TGTGCCAGCACCTCACCGGACAGGAGTTCCTACGAGCAGTACTTC,CASTSPDRSSYEQYF
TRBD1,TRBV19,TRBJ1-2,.,TGTGCCAGTAGTCCGCAGGGGGGCGTTGGCTATGGCTACACCTTC,CASSPQGGVGYGYTF
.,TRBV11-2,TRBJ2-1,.,TGTGCCAGCAGCTCCCATTTCAGCTCCTACAATGAGCAGTTCTTC,CASSSHFSSYNEQFF
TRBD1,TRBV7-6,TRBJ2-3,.,TGTGCCAGCAGCCCACGCGACAGGGGGCGAGGTGCAGATACGCAGTATTTT,CASSPRDRGRGADTQYF
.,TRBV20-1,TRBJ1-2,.,TGCAGTGCTAGTTCACCCAGGGATTGGTCCTATGGCTACACCTTC,CSASSPRDWSYGYTF
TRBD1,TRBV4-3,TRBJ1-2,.,TGCGCCAGCAGCCAAGCGGACAGGGTTTCTTTCGATGGCTACACCTTC,CASSQADRVSFDGYTF
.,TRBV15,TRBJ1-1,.,TGTGCCACCAGCAGAGATCGGGCTGAAGCTTTCTTT,CATSRDRAEAFF
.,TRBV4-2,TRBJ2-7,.,TGTGCCAGCCAGGGGGGTCCCTACGAGCAGTACTTC,CASQGGPYEQYF
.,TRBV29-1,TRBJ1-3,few,TGCAGCGTTGATACAGGGGGAAACACCATATATTTT,CSVDTGGNTIYF
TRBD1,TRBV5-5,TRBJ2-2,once,TGTGCCAGCAGCCAAAGACAGGGCTCCGGGGAGCTGTTTTTT,CASSQRQGSGELFF
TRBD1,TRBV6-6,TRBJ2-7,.,TGTGCCAGCAGTCAGGCGGCAGGGGGAGTCTCTGCGCAGTACTTC,CASSQAAGGVSAQYF
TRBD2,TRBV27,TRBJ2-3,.,TGTGCCAGCAGTCCCGCTCTAGCGGGGATGAATACGCAGTATTTT,CASSPALAGMNTQYF
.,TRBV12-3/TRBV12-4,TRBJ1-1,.,TGTGCCAGCAGTTTACAGAACACTGAAGCTTTCTTT,CASSLQNTEAFF
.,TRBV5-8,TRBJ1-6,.,TGTGCCAGCAGCTCGGAGACAGGCTTAAATTCACCCCTCCACTTT,CASSSETGLNSPLHF
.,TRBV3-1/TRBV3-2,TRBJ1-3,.,TGTGCCAGCAGCCAAGATGAATGGAGGGGTGGAAACACCATATATTTT,CASSQDEWRGGNTIYF
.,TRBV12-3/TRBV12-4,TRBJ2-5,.,TGTGCCAGCAGTTTAGGGGGGGTAGAGACCCAGTACTTC,CASSLGGVETQYF
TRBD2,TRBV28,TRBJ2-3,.,TGTGCCAGCTACCTCCTAGCGGGGAGCACAGATACGCAGTATTTT,CASYLLAGSTDTQYF
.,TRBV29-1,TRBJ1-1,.,TGCAGCGATTTAGAGAACACTGAAGCTTTCTTT,CSDLENTEAFF
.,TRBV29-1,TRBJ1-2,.,TGCATCTCTGCGGCGGACTATGGCTACACCTTC,CISAADYGYTF
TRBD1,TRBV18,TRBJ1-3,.,TGTGCCAGCTCACCTGGGACAGCCAACTCTGGAAACACCATATATTTT,CASSPGTANSGNTIYF
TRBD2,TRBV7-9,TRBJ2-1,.,TGTGCCAGCAGAACCGACCGGGGGGATGAGCAGTTCTTC,CASRTDRGDEQFF
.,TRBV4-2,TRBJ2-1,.,TGTGCCAGCAGCCAAGGACTGAACATTGAGCAGTTCTTC,CASSQGLNIEQFF
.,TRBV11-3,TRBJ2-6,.,TGTGCCAGCAGCTTTGGAGGGGCCGGGGCCAACGTCCTGACTTTC,CASSFGGAGANVLTF
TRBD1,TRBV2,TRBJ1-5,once,TGTGCCAGCAGTGCCCGGACAGGGGTCCTTCAGCCCCAGCATTTT,CASSARTGVLQPQHF
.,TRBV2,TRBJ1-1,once,TGTGCCAGCAGGTCTCGGAACACTGAAGCTTTCTTT,CASRSRNTEAFF
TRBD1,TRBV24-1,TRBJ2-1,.,TGTGCCACCAGTGACACCGGGACAGGGGACTACAATGAGCAGTTCTTC,CATSDTGTGDYNEQFF
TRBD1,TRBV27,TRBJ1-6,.,TGTGCCAGCAGTTGGGGGGTGGACAGGGGGCTGTCACCCCTCCACTTT,CASSWGVDRGLSPLHF
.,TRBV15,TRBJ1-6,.,TGTGCCACCAGCAGAGATTCAGCAGGGGCTAATTCACCCCTCCACTTT,CATSRDSAGANSPLHF
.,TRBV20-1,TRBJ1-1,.,TGCAGTGCTGCTCGACAGCTTGAAGCTTTCTTT,CSAARQLEAFF
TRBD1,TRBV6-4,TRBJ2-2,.,TGTGCCAGCAGCCCCAGGACAGGGTGGCTGGGCACCGGGGAGCTGTTTTTT,CASSPRTGWLGTGELFF
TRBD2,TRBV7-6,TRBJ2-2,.,TGTGCCAGCAGCCTCAGGACTAGCGGGAAGGTCGGGGAGCTGTTTTTT,CASSLRTSGKVGELFF
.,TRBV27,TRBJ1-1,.,TGTGCCAGCAGTTTATTGGGGGCAGTGAACATGAACACTGAAGCTTTCTTT,CASSLLGAVNMNTEAFF
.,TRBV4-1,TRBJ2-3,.,TGCGCCAGCAGCCAAGTTCTCGGGACTGGGCAAGATACGCAGTATTTT,CASSQVLGTGQDTQYF
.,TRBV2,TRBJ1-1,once,TGTGCCAGCAGTGGAGAAGGACTAAAGAACACTGAAGCTTTCTTT,CASSGEGLKNTEAFF
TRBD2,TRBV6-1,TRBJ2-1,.,TGTGCCAGCAGTGTCGCCGGGGGAGGGAGTAGCCTCAATGAGCAGTTCTTC,CASSVAGGGSSLNEQFF
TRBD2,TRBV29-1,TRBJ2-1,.,TGCAGCGTTGACCTACCCCCTAGCGGGAGTAGCGATGAGCAGTTCTTC,CSVDLPPSGSSDEQFF
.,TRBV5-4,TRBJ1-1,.,TGTGCCAGCAGCCCTAGTGTCGAGAACACTGAAGCTTTCTTT,CASSPSVENTEAFF
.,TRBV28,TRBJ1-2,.,TGTGCCAGCAGTCTCCAGGGGATCTACACCTTC,CASSLQGIYTF